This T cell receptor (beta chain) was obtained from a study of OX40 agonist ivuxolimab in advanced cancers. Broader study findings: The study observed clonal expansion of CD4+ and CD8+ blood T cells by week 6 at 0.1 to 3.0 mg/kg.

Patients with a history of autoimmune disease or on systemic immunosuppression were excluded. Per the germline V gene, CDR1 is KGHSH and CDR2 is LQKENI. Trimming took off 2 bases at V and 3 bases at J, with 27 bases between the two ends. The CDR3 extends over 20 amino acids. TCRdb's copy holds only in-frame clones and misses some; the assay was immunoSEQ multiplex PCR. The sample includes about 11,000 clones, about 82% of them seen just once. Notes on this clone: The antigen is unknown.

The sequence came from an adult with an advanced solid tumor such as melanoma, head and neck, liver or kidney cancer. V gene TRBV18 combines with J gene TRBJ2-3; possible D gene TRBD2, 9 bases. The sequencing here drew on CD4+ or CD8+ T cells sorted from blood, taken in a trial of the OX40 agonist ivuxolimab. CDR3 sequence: CASSPTGTGWLAGSTDTQYF. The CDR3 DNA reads TGTGCCAGCTCACCAACCGGGACAGGTTGGCTAGCGGGAAGTACAGATACGCAGTATTTT.